A single sample gave rise to the 5 T cell receptor beta chains below, sequenced in a study of blood T cell repertoires in COVID-19. Sequenced by immunoSEQ multiplex PCR; TCRdb stores in-frame clones only, minus some. The sample gives about 310,000 clones, around 87% of which show up once; around 8% is in the top ten. Sequencing input: peripheral blood. Receptors originate from a woman aged 50 to 60 who had recovered from COVID-19.

In its sample, this clone was seen a few times. The CDR3 nucleotides are TGTGCCTGGAGGGACAGGGGAGGAGGCGGCTACACCTTC. It encodes CAWRDRGGGGYTF. V gene TRBV30 combines with J gene TRBJ1-2; 9 bases align to TRBD1. Germline assignment: CDR1 GTSNPN and CDR2 SVGIG (reference sequence). The junction had 7 bases not matched to a gene; V was cut back by 3 bases and J by 8 bases. The CDR3 runs 13 residues. The entire variable domain, with the rest obtained from reference TRBV30 and TRBJ1-2, is as follows: SQTIHQWPATLVQPVGSPLSLECTVEGTSNPNLYWYRQAAGRGLQLLFYSVGIGQISSEVPQNLSASRPQDRQFILSSKKLLLSDSGFYLCAWRDRGGGGYTFGSGTRLTVV.

V usage is TRBV7-2 and J usage is TRBJ2-2; D remains unclear. The germline V gene encodes CDR1 SGHTA and CDR2 FQGNSA. V lost 1 base and J 8 bases, leaving 11 bases between the germline ends. This CDR3 spans 14 amino acids. CDR3: CASSLGQDYGELFF. The CDR3 region has the DNA TGTGCCAGCAGCTTAGGGCAGGATTATGGGGAGCTGTTTTTT.

The chain employs TRBV9 and TRBJ2-1, with TRBD2 matching over 7 bases. This CDR3 has 20 amino acids. Germline trimming cut 0 bases from V and 0 bases from J; bases unmatched to any gene: 15. The germline V gene has CDR1 SGDLS and CDR2 YYNGEE. CDR3 region: CASSVGEGGDYGHSYNEQFF. The DNA for the CDR3 is TGTGCCAGCAGCGTAGGGGAGGGAGGGGACTACGGACACTCCTACAATGAGCAGTTCTTC.

The chain has TRBV19 and TRBJ2-5; 7 bases are a match to TRBD1. V trimming: 7 bases; J trimming: 2 bases; junction bases outside the gene matches: 4. CDR1 and CDR2 from the germline V gene are LNHDA and SQIVND (reference sequence). This CDR3 comprises 13 residues. The CDR3 spells CASTTGQQETQYF. The DNA of the CDR3 is TGTGCCAGTACCACGGGACAGCAAGAGACCCAGTACTTC.

The rearrangement joins TRBV7-2 to TRBJ1-6; no definite D call. From germline, CDR1 is SGHTA and CDR2 FQGNSA. Deletions cut 6 bases from V and 6 bases from J, with 15 bases between. The CDR3 totals 15 residues. The CDR3 here is CASSPQVALNSPLHF. CDR3 bases: TGTGCCAGCAGTCCCCAGGTTGCCCTTAATTCACCCCTCCACTTT.